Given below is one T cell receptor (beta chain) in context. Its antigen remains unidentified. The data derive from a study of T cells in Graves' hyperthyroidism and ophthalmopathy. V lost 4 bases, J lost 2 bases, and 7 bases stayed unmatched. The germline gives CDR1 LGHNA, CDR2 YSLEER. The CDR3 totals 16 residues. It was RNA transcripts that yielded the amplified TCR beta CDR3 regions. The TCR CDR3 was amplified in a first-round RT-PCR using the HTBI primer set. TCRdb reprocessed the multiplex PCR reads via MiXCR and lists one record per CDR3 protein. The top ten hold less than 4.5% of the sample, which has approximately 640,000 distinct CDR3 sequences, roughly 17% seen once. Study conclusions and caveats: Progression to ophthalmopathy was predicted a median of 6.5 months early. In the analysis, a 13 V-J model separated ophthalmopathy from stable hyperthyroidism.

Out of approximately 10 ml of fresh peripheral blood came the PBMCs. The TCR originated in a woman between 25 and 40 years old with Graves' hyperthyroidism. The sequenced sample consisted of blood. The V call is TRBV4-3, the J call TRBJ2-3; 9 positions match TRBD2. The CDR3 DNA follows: TGCGCCAGCAGCCCTCTGGGCGGGAGGGCCACAGATACGCAGTATTTT. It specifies CASSPLGGRATDTQYF.